The T cell receptor beta chain described here comes from a study of blood T cell repertoires in COVID-19. Study as a whole: Specimens from acute and convalescent COVID-19 originated in the United States, Italy and Spain. Sources were T cells, B-cell-depleted T cells, or PBMCs; the material itself was cDNA or gDNA.

V lost 0 bases and J lost 4, with 10 bases in between. Germline V lookup: CDR1 SGHRS, CDR2 YFSETQ. This CDR3 comprises 15 residues. As processed by the authors: Nucleated cell counts were estimated from reference gene primer amplification. Clones were sequenced by immunoSEQ multiplex PCR, and TCRdb holds only the in-frame ones, with some missing. V and J calls plus clone size are reproduced from that table; the DNA served to infer D and trimming. Of around 700,000 clones listed, 80% to 90% were seen once; the top ten hold approximately 0.25%. The V and J genes are TRBV5-1 and TRBJ2-2, with a tentative D call TRBD2 (5 bases). Material: peripheral blood. The TCR originated in a woman under 30 with acute or convalescent COVID-19. CDR3 in amino acids: CASSLVRLATGELFF. CDR3 in DNA: TGCGCCAGCAGCTTGGTGCGGCTAGCCACCGGGGAGCTGTTTTTT.